The 11 T cell receptor beta chains presented below share a single source sample, sequenced in a study of T cells in localized non-small cell lung cancer. Profiled with immunoSEQ multiplex PCR; TCRdb holds only in-frame clones, not every one. The sample has around 69,000 clones, roughly nine tenths seen once. This specimen consisted of peripheral blood, obtained before any cancer treatment. These TCRs come from a woman aged 35 to 75 with stage I lung adenocarcinoma.

This clone has just one count. The chain uses TRBV6-1 and TRBJ1-2; D is uncertain. Deletions cut 3 bases from V and 4 bases from J, with 9 bases between. CDR3 length: 13 residues. Per germline, CDR1 MNHNS and CDR2 SASEGT. This CDR3 is CASSDWVGYGYTF. Written as DNA, the CDR3 is TGTGCCAGCAGTGACTGGGTTGGCTATGGCTACACCTTC.

This sequence joins TRBV7-3 and TRBJ2-1; no firm D call. Deletions cut 0 bases from V and 0 bases from J, with 12 bases between. This CDR3 is built from 17 residues. Looked up from germline, CDR1 is SGHTA and CDR2 is FQGTGA. CDR3 DNA sequence: TGTGCCAGCAGCTTAACGGCGGACGGCAGCTCCTACAATGAGCAGTTCTTC. This sequence encodes CASSLTADGSSYNEQFF.

The V gene is TRBV7-2, the J gene TRBJ1-1, with 10 bases lining up with TRBD1. Germline CDR1 reads SGHTA; CDR2 reads FQGNSA. This CDR3 spans 15 amino acids. With V trimmed by 3 bases and J by 7 bases, 8 bases remained unmatched. For the CDR3, the DNA is TGTGCCAGCAGCTTTCGACAGGGGGCGCCGGGTGAAGCTTTCTTT. Its protein product is CASSFRQGAPGEAFF. Filled out from reference TRBV7-2 and TRBJ1-1, the complete variable domain reads GAGVSQSPSNKVTEKGKDVELRCDPISGHTALYWYRQSLGQGLEFLIYFQGNSAPDKSGLPSDRFSAERTGGSVSTLTIQRTQQEDSAVYLCASSFRQGAPGEAFFGQGTRLTVV.

This clone was found a few times. This sequence joins TRBV7-2 and TRBJ2-1; 8 nucleotides align to TRBD2. CDR1 SGHTA and CDR2 FQGNSA come from the germline V gene. This CDR3 is built from 14 residues. The V segment lost 4 bases and the J segment 9 bases; nucleotides outside the gene matches: 8. The CDR3 protein is CASSSGGSLIEQFF. CDR3 nucleotide sequence: TGTGCCAGCAGCTCGGGGGGGTCGTTAATTGAGCAGTTCTTC.

The chain uses TRBV28 and TRBJ1-4; weak D call: TRBD1 (5 bases). The germline V gene has CDR1 MDHEN and CDR2 SYDVKM. V was trimmed by 5 bases and J by 6 bases, leaving 16 bases between them. The length of the CDR3 is 15 residues. The CDR3 sequence is CASSPHGGSDEKLFF. Here the CDR3 DNA reads TGTGCCAGCAGTCCCCACGGGGGGTCCGATGAAAAACTGTTTTTT.

The V and J genes are TRBV7-9 and TRBJ2-1; a weak D match, TRBD1 (7 bases). Germline-derived CDR1 and CDR2 are SEHNR and FQNEAQ (reference sequence). The CDR3 contains 16 residues. The germline V and J ends were trimmed by 2 bases and 0 bases, with 11 bases remaining between them. The CDR3 region has the DNA TGTGCCAGCAGCTTACAGGGGGGCCTCTCCTACAATGAGCAGTTCTTC. Translation gives CASSLQGGLSYNEQFF.

The J gene is TRBJ2-3, the V gene TRBV15; a possible D gene is TRBD2 (5 bases). The CDR3 has 15 amino acids. The V gene's germline CDR1 is LNHNV and CDR2 YYDKDF (reference sequence). Trimming left V 4 bases short and J 1 base short, with 12 bases between. The CDR3 sequence: CATSKTRAGTDTQYF. Here the CDR3 DNA reads TGTGCCACCAGCAAAACGAGGGCCGGCACAGATACGCAGTATTTT.

This chain links TRBV5-1 with TRBJ1-1, with a weak D call TRBD1 (5 bases). Trimming removed 6 bases at V and 0 bases at J, with 27 bases between. Germline V lookup: CDR1 SGHRS, CDR2 YFSETQ. This CDR3 spans 19 amino acids. DNA for the CDR3: TGCGCCAGCATGCCTATGGGGGGTCGTAATCTGGTATTGAACACTGAAGCTTTCTTT. Protein sequence: CASMPMGGRNLVLNTEAFF. The full variable domain, in which reference TRBV5-1 and TRBJ1-1 provide the parts outside the CDR3, is KAGVTQTPRYLIKTRGQQVTLSCSPISGHRSVSWYQQTPGQGLQFLFEYFSETQRNKGNFPGRFSGRQFSNSRSEMNVSTLELGDSALYLCASMPMGGRNLVLNTEAFFGQGTRLTVV.

The CDR3: CASSLIADANQPQHF. The DNA of the CDR3 is TGTGCCAGCAGCTTGATCGCGGACGCAAATCAGCCCCAGCATTTT. The chain carries TRBV7-8 and TRBJ1-5, with D uncertain. CDR1 SGHVS and CDR2 FQNEAQ come from the germline V gene. The CDR3 is made up of 15 amino acids. V was shortened by 3 bases and J by 4 bases, with 13 bases between the two germline ends.

This clone was seen a single time. The chain couples TRBV5-1 to TRBJ2-7, with D maybe TRBD2 (6 bases). The CDR3 length is 15 residues. Germline-derived CDR1 and CDR2 are SGHRS and YFSETQ. Trimming took off 4 bases at V and 9 bases at J, with 23 bases between the two ends. CDR3 loop: CASSPRGDGSVGQYF. The CDR3 bases are TGCGCCAGCAGCCCCCGCGGGGATGGGTCGGTAGGGCAGTACTTC.

The rearrangement uses TRBV23-1 and TRBJ1-6; D is undetermined. TRBV23-1 is classed as an ORF, of uncertain function. The CDR3 runs 16 residues. Trimming pared 8 bases from V and 8 bases from J, leaving 22 bases between. The CDR3 region is CASPITNRTLHSPLHF. The CDR3 bases are TGCGCCAGCCCCATCACTAATCGGACTCTGCATTCACCCCTCCACTTT.